These 11 T cell receptor beta chains were sequenced from one sample in a study of OX40 agonist ivuxolimab in advanced cancers. The table came from immunoSEQ multiplex PCR; TCRdb's copy has only in-frame clones and leaves some out. Among about 100,000 clones, over 75% were seen once, and the ten largest hold approximately 0.16%. The source was CD4+ or CD8+ T cells sorted from blood, collected in a trial of the OX40 agonist ivuxolimab. The receptor set was obtained from an adult with an advanced solid tumor such as melanoma, head and neck, liver or kidney cancer.

The chain joins TRBV19 to TRBJ1-2, with 8 bases aligning to TRBD1. Germline CDR1 is LNHDA and CDR2 is SQIVND (reference sequence). J was trimmed by 3 bases and V by 7 bases; bases with no gene match: 13. CDR3 length: 16 amino acids. DNA for the CDR3: TGTGCCAGTACGGTTCAGGGGGCGCCCACTCACTATGGCTACACCTTC. Protein: CASTVQGAPTHYGYTF.

The chain joins TRBV30 to TRBJ1-1, with unresolved D. The germline V and J ends were trimmed by 4 bases and 1 base, with 7 bases remaining between them. Germline V gene lookup returns CDR1 GTSNPN and CDR2 SVGIG (reference sequence). This CDR3 has 12 residues. Written as DNA, the CDR3 is TGTGCCTGGAATGCAGGGAACACTGAAGCTTTCTTT. This translates into CAWNAGNTEAFF.

The chain carries TRBV5-1 and TRBJ2-3; 9 bases line up with TRBD2. V lost 1 base, J lost 4 bases, and 1 base stayed unmatched. This CDR3 region has 14 residues. Per the germline V gene, CDR1 is SGHRS and CDR2 is YFSETQ. The CDR3 nucleotides read TGCGCCAGCAGCTTGAGACTAGCGGCAGATACGCAGTATTTT. This sequence encodes CASSLRLAADTQYF.

This clone was counted only a few times. The rearrangement links TRBV5-1 to TRBJ1-2; no firm D call. The CDR3 spans 14 residues. CDR1 is SGHRS, CDR2 YFSETQ, per germline. V shed 3 bases and J shed 6 bases, with 15 bases lying between them. The CDR3 DNA sequence: TGCGCCAGCAGCTCGGATACAATTGGTAATGGCTACACCTTC. Protein product: CASSSDTIGNGYTF.

V and J are TRBV30 and TRBJ1-1, with no clear D. Between the trimmed V and J ends, which lost 3 bases and 6 bases, there was a span of 17 bases. The germline CDR1 and CDR2 sequences are GTSNPN and SVGIG (reference sequence). There are 14 residues in the CDR3. CDR3 loop: CAWRSGILGSEAFF. CDR3 nucleotides: TGTGCCTGGAGATCGGGGATATTGGGTTCTGAAGCTTTCTTT.

J is TRBJ1-2 and V is TRBV28; D possibly corresponds to TRBD1 (6 bases). V was cut by 1 base and J by 2 bases, with 14 bases left in between. Germline CDR1 reads MDHEN; CDR2 reads SYDVKM. CDR3 length: 16 amino acids. This CDR3 reads CASSLFGGGHNYGYTF. The CDR3 DNA follows: TGTGCCAGCAGTTTATTCGGGGGGGGACACAACTATGGCTACACCTTC.

This chain connects TRBV6-6 to TRBJ2-7; D not certain. This CDR3 is 13 amino acids long. Trimming took 8 bases from V and 6 from J, leaving 17 bases between them. The germline V gene has CDR1 MNHNY and CDR2 SVGAGI (reference sequence). DNA of the CDR3: TGTGCCAGCTCTTTCGGGCCCTCCGGCGAGCAGTACTTC. This sequence encodes CASSFGPSGEQYF.

The CDR3 region has the DNA TGCGCCAGCAGCTTGGCCGGTGGGGTAGCCGGGGAGCTGTTTTTT. Protein: CASSLAGGVAGELFF. The chain couples TRBV5-1 to TRBJ2-2; D ambiguous. Per germline, CDR1 SGHRS and CDR2 YFSETQ. The V and J ends lost 0 bases and 6 bases respectively, with 12 bases between them. CDR3 length: 15 residues.

Written as DNA, the CDR3 is TGTGCCAGCAGCGTAGACAGGGCCTTAGGGCCCCAGCATTTT. It specifies CASSVDRALGPQHF. The chain uses TRBV9 and TRBJ1-5; maybe TRBD1 (6 bases). The germline V and J ends were trimmed by 0 bases and 9 bases, with 13 bases remaining between them. Germline lookup yields CDR1 SGDLS and CDR2 YYNGEE. There are 14 residues in the CDR3.

This sequence joins TRBV19 and TRBJ1-1; 10 nucleotides match TRBD1. Trimming at V came to 5 bases and at J to 0 bases, leaving 6 bases not matched to a gene. The CDR3 loop spans 16 amino acids. CDR1 and CDR2 (germline): LNHDA, SQIVND (reference sequence). The CDR3 coding sequence is TGTGCCAGTAGTTGGGGACAGGGGTTCTTGAACACTGAAGCTTTCTTT. Encoded protein: CASSWGQGFLNTEAFF.

The J gene is TRBJ2-7, the V gene TRBV30, with D unresolved. Germline-derived CDR1 and CDR2 are GTSNPN and SVGIG (reference sequence). This CDR3 has 13 residues. Deletions cut 4 bases from V and 0 bases from J, with 10 bases between. The CDR3 DNA sequence: TGTGCCTGGACTACAATGGGCTCCTACGAGCAGTACTTC. Translating gives CAWTTMGSYEQYF.